This TCR beta chain was captured by sequencing in a study of shared T cell receptors in the human thymus. The CDR3 is 15 residues long. The trim removed 4 bases at V and 3 bases at J, leaving 5 bases unmatched. Germline loops: CDR1 LGHNA, CDR2 YSLEER. TCRdb's table, derived via immunoSEQ multiplex PCR, lists solely in-frame clones and lacks some. The repertoire holds about 500,000 clones, about four fifths seen once, with around 0.013% in the top ten. These data were likewise used in another study, on human thymus T cells. From that report: Thymus pieces cut out during corrective heart surgery were the tissue that was used.

This receptor was identified in a boy less than two years old with a congenital heart defect. What was sequenced was thymocytes. The chain joins TRBV4-3 to TRBJ2-4; 8 nucleotides line up with TRBD2. The CDR3 region is CASSPEAGVKNIQYF. CDR3 DNA: TGCGCCAGCAGCCCCGAAGCGGGAGTCAAAAACATTCAGTACTTC.